Below are 20 T cell receptor beta chains sequenced from a single sample in a study of T-cell reconstitution after alpha-beta-depleted transplantation in children. Unique molecular identifiers were incorporated during preparation of the TCRbeta library. TCRdb reanalysed the PCR reads using MiXCR and keeps one entry per CDR3 protein. The data contain 200,000 or so distinct CDR3 sequences, approximately 8.4% of them singletons. This specimen was PBMCs, mostly from graft donor cells, taken 360 days after TCRalphabeta/CD19-depleted stem cell transplant. The receptors come from a male patient between 2 and 15 years old who had a stem cell transplant for acute myeloid leukemia, so the T cells may come from the graft donor.

The V call is TRBV5-1, the J call TRBJ2-3; D possibly uses TRBD1 or TRBD2 (5 bases each). This CDR3 contains 15 residues. V dropped 4 bases and J dropped 8 bases, with 20 bases sitting between them. Germline V lookup: CDR1 SGHRS, CDR2 YFSETQ. The CDR3, as DNA: TGCGCCAGCAGCCTCCTCTCCGGGACCCTAAGTACGCAGTATTTT. Translation: CASSLLSGTLSTQYF.

This clonotype came up many times. The rearrangement uses TRBV29-1 and TRBJ2-1; TRBD2 matches at 12 bases. The length of the CDR3 is 14 residues. With 6 bases clipped from V and 7 bases from J, the junction kept 7 bases outside the gene matches. From germline, CDR1 is SQVTM and CDR2 ANQGSEA. The CDR3 spells CSVRGLAGKNEQFF. For the CDR3, the DNA is TGCAGCGTCCGAGGACTAGCGGGAAAGAATGAGCAGTTCTTC.

This clonotype has at least ten counts. The chain carries TRBV18 and TRBJ2-7, with 9 nucleotides matching TRBD1. This CDR3 spans 16 amino acids. Unmatched junction bases numbered 6, after V lost 1 base and J lost 2 bases. Germline V lookup: CDR1 KGHSH, CDR2 LQKENI. The CDR3 protein is CASSPQGRTGAYEQYF. The CDR3 DNA reads TGTGCCAGCTCACCACAGGGTCGGACAGGGGCCTACGAGCAGTACTTC.

This clonotype has a handful of counts. The chain combines TRBV3-1 with TRBJ2-1; TRBD2 agrees at 7 bases. The germline V gene encodes CDR1 LGHDT and CDR2 YNNKEL (reference sequence). The CDR3 has 19 amino acids. V lost 0 bases and J lost 0; bases outside the gene matches: 11. The CDR3 coding sequence is TGTGCCAGCAGCCAAGATCTCGGGAATCCGGGAGGCTCCTACAATGAGCAGTTCTTC. Translated: CASSQDLGNPGGSYNEQFF.

V is TRBV29-1 and J is TRBJ2-2; TRBD2 matches 10 bases. Germline V CDR1 and CDR2: SQVTM, ANQGSEA. V was pared by 3 bases and J by 7 bases, with 5 bases of the junction left unmatched. This CDR3 has 14 amino acids. CDR3 residues: CSVDLAGEGGELFF. The CDR3 DNA reads TGCAGCGTTGATCTAGCGGGAGAGGGCGGGGAGCTGTTTTTT.

Only a few counts were recorded for this clonotype. V gene TRBV6-5 combines with J gene TRBJ1-2; maybe TRBD1 (5 bases). Trimming shortened V by 6 bases and J by 5 bases, and 10 bases separated the two germline ends. CDR1 MNHEY and CDR2 SVGAGI come from the germline V gene. This CDR3 is 12 amino acids long. The DNA of the CDR3 is TGTGCCAGCAGCCGCGACAGTTATGGCTACACCTTC. Translated, it gives CASSRDSYGYTF.

This clonotype has just a few counts. This chain links TRBV7-2 with TRBJ2-3, with D perhaps matching TRBD1 or TRBD2 (5 bases each). Germline CDR1 SGHTA, CDR2 FQGNSA. Trimming removed 5 bases at V and 4 bases at J, with 13 bases between. The CDR3 loop spans 14 amino acids. CDR3 amino acids: CASSPSGRADTQYF. The CDR3 nucleotides read TGTGCCAGCAGCCCCTCGGGGCGAGCAGATACGCAGTATTTT.

The V gene is TRBV6-6, the J gene TRBJ1-2; no firm D call. CDR1 is MNHNY, CDR2 SVGAGI, per germline (reference sequence). The germline V and J ends were trimmed by 2 bases and 2 bases, with 6 bases remaining between them. This CDR3 contains 13 residues. The CDR3 spells CASSYAKNYGYTF. The CDR3 DNA reads TGTGCCAGCAGTTACGCAAAAAACTATGGCTACACCTTC.

The rearrangement joins TRBV10-3 to TRBJ2-7; 7 nucleotides align to TRBD1. Germline assignment: CDR1 ENHRY and CDR2 SYGVKD. CDR3 length: 15 residues. The V and J ends lost 4 bases and 0 bases, in that order; junction bases with no gene match: 6. CDR3 in DNA: TGTGCCATCAGTGGCTCCGGACAGGCCTCCTACGAGCAGTACTTC. Its protein is CAISGSGQASYEQYF.

The chain carries TRBV7-7 and TRBJ2-2, with TRBD2 identical over 10 bases. Per the germline V gene, CDR1 is SSHAT and CDR2 is FNYEAQ (reference sequence). The CDR3 spans 14 residues. CDR3 nucleotides: TGTGCTAGCGGGGGGCAAGGCCACACCGGGGAGCTGTTTTTT. It translates to CASGGQGHTGELFF.

This chain connects TRBV4-1 to TRBJ2-3; 8 bases agree with TRBD2. Germline loops: CDR1 MGHRA, CDR2 YSYEKL. CDR3 length: 17 residues. Trimming cost V 0 bases and J 2 bases; bases outside gene matches: 7. The CDR3 protein is CASSQDWAGGPTDTQYF. The DNA for the CDR3 is TGCGCCAGCAGCCAAGATTGGGCGGGGGGCCCCACAGATACGCAGTATTTT.

This clonotype came up a few times. The chain uses TRBV18 and TRBJ2-3; a possible D gene is TRBD2 (5 bases). The V gene's germline CDR1 is KGHSH and CDR2 LQKENI. Trimming took 4 bases from V and 4 from J, leaving 18 bases between them. This CDR3 is 16 amino acids long. The CDR3 DNA reads TGTGCCAGCTCACGACGACTACGCGGGCCGGCAGATACGCAGTATTTT. Its protein product is CASSRRLRGPADTQYF.

There are a few counts of this clonotype. The V and J genes are TRBV10-3 and TRBJ1-1; possibly TRBD1 for D (5 bases). The germline gives CDR1 ENHRY, CDR2 SYGVKD. This CDR3 region has 13 residues. V dropped 5 bases and J dropped 1 base, with 8 bases sitting between them. CDR3 sequence: CAISRQTNTEAFF. CDR3 nucleotide sequence: TGTGCCATCAGTCGACAGACGAACACTGAAGCTTTCTTT.

The table lists this clonotype with many counts. The chain employs TRBV20-1 and TRBJ2-3; TRBD2 might be the D (6 bases). V lost 5 bases and J 1 base, leaving 13 bases between the germline ends. CDR1 is DFQATT, CDR2 SNEGSKA, per germline (reference sequence). CDR3 length equals 14 residues. Here the CDR3 DNA reads TGCAGTGCTCCGCCGGGACTCGGCACAGATACGCAGTATTTT. It is translated as CSAPPGLGTDTQYF.

This clonotype has a count of ten or more. In DNA, the CDR3 is TGTGCCAGCAGCCGAGATCAACAGGGGGCAAGAACCTTC. It codes for CASSRDQQGARTF. The chain joins TRBV5-6 to TRBJ1-2; 9 nucleotides line up with TRBD1. The CDR3 length is 13 residues. CDR1 and CDR2 from the germline V gene are SGHDT and YYEEEE. The ends lost 4 bases at V and 14 bases at J; junction bases unmatched: 12.

As concerns this clonotype: Likely a read error: the CDR3 ends without its conserved phenylalanine or tryptophan. The genes are TRBV5-4 and TRBJ1-2, with a weak D call TRBD1 (5 bases). CDR1 SGHNT and CDR2 YYREEE come from the germline V gene (reference sequence). Trimming removed 1 base at V and 5 bases at J, with 9 bases between. The CDR3 is 13 residues long. CDR3 amino acids: CASSLWGGYGYTY. CDR3 nucleotide sequence: TGTGCCAGCAGCTTGTGGGGCGGGTATGGCTACACCTAC.

J is TRBJ2-5 and V is TRBV7-3, with D unclear. The CDR3 extends over 14 amino acids. The V end was cut by 5 bases, the J end by 4 bases, with 14 bases between. The germline V gene has CDR1 SGHTA and CDR2 FQGTGA. CDR3 region: CASSRIGSLETQYF. In DNA form, the CDR3 reads TGTGCCAGCAGCCGGATCGGCAGCTTAGAGACCCAGTACTTC.

This clonotype was counted a few times. The chain couples TRBV7-3 to TRBJ2-1, with D unresolved. Germline V gives CDR1 SGHTA, CDR2 FQGTGA. The CDR3 is made up of 15 amino acids. Trimming pared 4 bases from V and 4 bases from J, leaving 14 bases between. The DNA for the CDR3 is TGTGCCAGCAGCTCCGACATTTGGGGTTACAATGAGCAGTTCTTC. It yields the protein CASSSDIWGYNEQFF.

This clonotype appeared many times. V is TRBV12-3 or TRBV12-4 and J is TRBJ2-3; D tentatively reads TRBD1 or TRBD2 (5 bases each). V was trimmed by 1 base and J by 4 bases, leaving 6 bases between them. The CDR3 loop spans 13 amino acids. The CDR3 sequence is CASSLGGADTQYF. The DNA for the CDR3 is TGTGCCAGCAGTTTAGGAGGGGCAGATACGCAGTATTTT.

This clonotype was picked up a small number of times. The rearrangement links TRBV5-1 to TRBJ2-1; 8 bases match TRBD1. This CDR3 region has 12 residues. CDR1 and CDR2 from the germline V gene are SGHRS and YFSETQ. V was clipped by 7 bases and J by 3 bases; unmatched bases: 0. The CDR3 reads CASGTGYNEQFF. The DNA of the CDR3 is TGCGCCAGCGGGACAGGCTACAATGAGCAGTTCTTC.